This T cell receptor (beta chain) was observed in a study of patients with pleural tuberculosis (dated by TCRdb to about 2014). From a lookup of the germline V gene (reference sequence), CDR1 and CDR2 are MNHNY and SVGAGI. From the cysteine up to the phenylalanine, the CDR3 has a length of 13 residues. Only CDR3 DNA is held: 39 bases, read in frame from base 1. As to this clonotype: Its antigen target is currently unknown. The germline gene is not matched at one end of the junction; a read error may be the cause.

These reads were obtained on an Illumina Genome Analyzer IIx. TCRdb ran its own pipeline on the public reads, namely fastp trimming at Q25 and MiXCR clone calling, and kept in-frame beta chains. Each entry is one CDR3 protein sequence, shown with its most common DNA and genes. A total of 25,000 to 30,000 distinct CDR3 sequences appear in this sample, more than 15% of them only once. Roughly 3.6% of the sample is taken by the ten largest. The sequencing input was peripheral blood. Here the chain combines TRBV6-6 and TRBJ1-1; a tentative D match to TRBD1 spans 5 bases. The source of this sequence is a human donor with pleural tuberculosis. The DNA sequence is TGTGCCAGCAGTGCAGGGACGCCGACTGAAGCCCTCTTT. This is translated as CASSAGTPTEALF.